This T cell receptor beta chain was obtained from a study of Ad26.COV2.S vaccination and SARS-CoV-2 variants. This table comes from immunoSEQ multiplex PCR, and its TCRdb copy is limited to in-frame clones, with some not included. The sample lists about 350,000 clones; about 88% were seen once. A remark on this clone: Its antigen remains unknown.

Regarding treatment: some 20 received Ad26.COV2.S at low or high dose, single or two shots; roughly five received placebo; per-sample allocation not given. Collection of samples fell on day 63 after the first vaccine or placebo injection. Points from the study as a whole: Placebo recipients showed lower spike-specific TCR breadth than vaccinees. CD8+ and CD4+ T cells specific for spike reportedly responded with substantial breadth after vaccination.

Per the germline V gene, CDR1 is MRHNA and CDR2 is SNTAGT. This CDR3 is built from 14 residues. With V trimmed by 5 bases and J by 6 bases, 7 bases remained unmatched. The material sequenced was peripheral blood, taken in a trial of Ad26.COV2.S vaccine versus placebo. The rearrangement uses TRBV6-4 and TRBJ1-1; 9 bases map to TRBD1. The source of this sequence is a person between 18 and 60 years old who received the Ad26.COV2.S COVID-19 vaccine or a placebo. The CDR3 spells CASSSGTGNPEAFF. CDR3 DNA sequence: TGTGCCAGCAGTTCGGGGACAGGGAATCCTGAAGCTTTCTTT.